The subject of this entry is one T cell receptor beta chain. Its target is not known. Focal radiation plus CTLA-4 blockade with ipilimumab was given to patients with chemo-refractory metastatic non-small-cell lung cancer. These data are taken from a study of radiotherapy plus CTLA-4 blockade in lung cancer. Study-level background: In 18% of patients, objective responses were seen; 25% to 40% had disease control. Regarding the study as a whole: Researchers report tumor-derived TCR clones expanding in blood after radiotherapy plus ipilimumab. Reportedly, early blood T cell clone dynamics best predicted response, with interferon-beta.

Sequenced by immunoSEQ multiplex PCR; TCRdb stores in-frame clones only, minus some. The profile shows some 40,000 clones, 75% to 80% of them singletons. The germline V gene encodes CDR1 SEHNR and CDR2 FQNEAQ (reference sequence). The CDR3 contains 12 residues. V was shortened by 5 bases and J by 7 bases, with 9 bases between the two germline ends. The clonotype was recovered from a human donor with non-small cell lung cancer that progressed on radiotherapy plus ipilimumab. The chain is built from TRBV7-9 and TRBJ2-1; possibly TRBD1 for D (6 bases). The sample here was peripheral blood, taken from a patient treated with radiotherapy plus ipilimumab. The CDR3 is CASSPQGNEQFF. CDR3 nucleotides: TGTGCCAGCAGCCCTCAGGGGAATGAGCAGTTCTTC.